This T cell receptor beta chain is drawn from a study of regulatory T cells in long-lasting Graves disease. The time point is: persistent/refractory GD, antithyroid drugs over 5 years with positive TRAb. The authors made the TCR library using RNA they extracted from PBMCs. EDTA tubes were used for drawing 8 to 9 milliliters of peripheral blood. V lost 5 bases and J 9 bases, leaving 20 bases between the germline ends. The CDR3 contains 15 residues. Germline V gene data show CDR1 as SGHTA and CDR2 as FQGTGA. Findings of the study overall: TCR diversity was lower in persistent Graves' patients (versus newly diagnosed ones).

As to this clonotype: As yet, its antigen is unknown.

CDR3 regions were amplified by Arm-PCR using iRepertoire HTBI primers to build TCR beta libraries. TCRdb independently ran MiXCR on the multiplex PCR reads; one entry per CDR3 protein. Among a few hundred thousand distinct CDR3 sequences listed, around 22% were seen once. Specimen: peripheral blood mononuclear cells (PBMCs), collected when the disease was refractory, from a patient treated with antithyroid drugs. The TCR comes from a female donor with Graves disease. This sequence joins TRBV7-3 and TRBJ2-1; D is perhaps TRBD2 (6 bases). CDR3 residues: CASSATTGLGGEQFF. The DNA for the CDR3 is TGTGCCAGCAGCGCGACCACAGGCTTGGGGGGTGAGCAGTTCTTC. Together with reference TRBV7-3 and TRBJ2-1, the CDR3 gives the full variable domain: GAGVSQTPSNKVTEKGKYVELRCDPISGHTALYWYRQSLGQGPEFLIYFQGTGAADDSGLPNDRFFAVRPEGSVSTLKIQRTERGDSAVYLCASSATTGLGGEQFFGPGTRLTVL.